This TCR beta chain was identified during a study of T-cell memory formation after mild COVID-19. A few counts support this clonotype. Trimming cost V 2 bases and J 3 bases, with 11 bases left between them. This CDR3 contains 14 residues. In germline, CDR1 is DFQATT, CDR2 SNEGSKA (reference sequence). TCRdb re-called the 5' RACE reads with MiXCR, one entry per CDR3 protein. The sample has around 320,000 distinct CDR3 sequences, around 19% seen once. The sample taken for sequencing was PBMCs or a T cell subset sorted from them (not recorded which). The V call is TRBV20-1, the J call TRBJ2-1, with a tentative D call TRBD2 (6 bases). The source is a man younger than 35 who had mild COVID-19 (a few samples of this study predate the infection). Cell type and time point are not known. The CDR3: CSARQLAFYNEQFF. DNA for the CDR3: TGCAGTGCTAGACAACTAGCATTCTACAATGAGCAGTTCTTC.